A single sample is the source of the 21 T cell receptor beta chains below, sequenced in a study of blood T cell repertoires in COVID-19. Repertoires were generated with immunoSEQ multiplex PCR, while TCRdb's copy carries only in-frame clones and drops some. The repertoire consists of about 270,000 clones, with approximately 90% occurring once and the leading ten covering 0.95% to 1.5%. Sequenced: PBMCs or T cells enriched from blood (not recorded which). Receptors were obtained from a woman in her thirties or forties with acute COVID-19.

V is TRBV11-2 and J is TRBJ1-2; TRBD1 might be the D (6 bases). CDR1 SGHAT and CDR2 FQNNGV come from the germline V gene. Trimming pared 0 bases from V and 4 bases from J, leaving 12 bases between. The CDR3 is 15 amino acids. CDR3 protein: CASSLDPRQAYGYTF. The CDR3 DNA reads TGTGCCAGCAGCTTAGATCCGAGACAGGCCTATGGCTACACCTTC.

V usage is TRBV9 and J usage is TRBJ1-2, with 11 bases that match TRBD1. CDR1 and CDR2 from the germline V gene are SGDLS and YYNGEE. J lost 8 bases, V lost 3 bases, and 15 bases had no gene match. The CDR3 length is 17 residues. CDR3 loop: CASSGDNTGTGGLGYTF. In DNA form, the CDR3 reads TGTGCCAGCAGCGGAGACAACACCGGGACAGGGGGGTTGGGCTACACCTTC.

This chain connects TRBV6-2 or TRBV6-3 to TRBJ2-7; 7 bases fit TRBD2. The CDR3 runs 16 residues. J gave up 0 bases and V 2 bases, and 7 bases lay outside the gene matches. Germline CDR1 and CDR2: MNHEY and SVGEGT. CDR3 in DNA: TGTGCCAGCAGTTACGGTGGTCTAGCGGACTCCTACGAGCAGTACGTC. It translates to CASSYGGLADSYEQYV.

V usage is TRBV24-1 and J usage is TRBJ2-1, with TRBD1 matching over 11 bases. Losses at the gene ends were 4 bases for V and 2 bases for J; bases not matched to a gene: 9. Looked up from germline, CDR1 is KGHDR and CDR2 is SFDVKD. CDR3 length: 18 residues. The CDR3 region is CATSEPGQGAPTYNEQFF. CDR3 nucleotide sequence: TGTGCCACCAGTGAGCCTGGACAGGGGGCTCCTACCTACAATGAGCAGTTCTTC.

This clone was seen a single time. This chain joins TRBV13 and TRBJ2-7; D is unclear. CDR1 is PRHDT, CDR2 FYEKMQ, per germline (reference sequence). This CDR3 is 13 amino acids long. Trimming pared 3 bases from V and 7 bases from J, leaving 13 bases between. The CDR3 DNA reads as TGTGCCAGCAGCTTTCAGGAAACTCGTGAGCAGTACTTC. It specifies CASSFQETREQYF.

CDR3: CASSPAMTGQPQHF. The CDR3 DNA follows: TGTGCCAGCTCACCCGCGATGACAGGGCAGCCCCAGCATTTT. J is TRBJ1-5 and V is TRBV18; 7 positions agree with TRBD1. Germline CDR1 and CDR2: KGHSH and LQKENI. CDR3 length equals 14 residues. The trim removed 3 bases at V and 7 bases at J, leaving 6 bases unmatched.

The rearrangement joins TRBV6-5 to TRBJ1-6; D possibly corresponds to TRBD1 (6 bases). In germline, CDR1 is MNHEY, CDR2 SVGAGI. The CDR3 loop spans 14 amino acids. Trimming cost V 8 bases and J 9 bases, with 17 bases left between them. CDR3 coding DNA: TGTGCCAGCGCTAGGGGGGGTGTCAGTTCACCCCTCCACTTT. It specifies CASARGGVSSPLHF.

This clone was seen only a few times. J is TRBJ1-1 and V is TRBV2, with D possibly matching TRBD1 (6 bases). Per germline, CDR1 SNHLY and CDR2 FYNNEI. The CDR3 sequence is 13 residues long. V was clipped by 6 bases and J by 12 bases, with 20 bases between them. The CDR3 loop is CASREDSVFLSFF. The CDR3 DNA follows: TGTGCCAGCAGGGAGGACAGTGTCTTTTTATCTTTCTTT.

The genes are TRBV24-1 and TRBJ1-1, with 11 bases fitting TRBD1. This CDR3 has 15 residues. Unmatched junction bases numbered 7, after V lost 7 bases and J lost 4 bases. Germline loops: CDR1 KGHDR, CDR2 SFDVKD. The CDR3 sequence: CATSSAGTGGTEAFF. CDR3 sequence (DNA): TGTGCCACCAGCTCGGCCGGGACAGGGGGCACTGAAGCTTTCTTT.

The chain recombines TRBV2 with TRBJ1-5, with D unresolved. Germline CDR1 reads SNHLY; CDR2 reads FYNNEI. V lost 3 bases, J lost 9 bases, and 9 bases lay in between. This CDR3 has 12 amino acids. DNA for the CDR3: TGTGCCAGCAGTGACCGCGCGGGGCCCCAGCATTTT. It is translated as CASSDRAGPQHF. Filled out from reference TRBV2 and TRBJ1-5, the complete variable domain reads EPEVTQTPSHQVTQMGQEVILRCVPISNHLYFYWYRQILGQKVEFLVSFYNNEISEKSEIFDDQFSVERPDGSNFTLKIRSTKLEDSAMYFCASSDRAGPQHFGDGTRLSIL.

The V and J genes are TRBV7-9 and TRBJ2-3; perhaps TRBD1 as D (6 bases). Germline CDR1 and CDR2: SEHNR and FQNEAQ (reference sequence). V was clipped by 1 base and J by 6 bases, with 14 bases between them. This CDR3 comprises 15 residues. CDR3 sequence (DNA): TGTGCCAGCAGCTTAGGGAGGACAGATGGGGATACGCAGTATTTT. This sequence encodes CASSLGRTDGDTQYF.

The rearrangement links TRBV9 to TRBJ2-7; 8 bases are shared with TRBD2. With V trimmed by 0 bases and J by 3 bases, 14 bases remained unmatched. The CDR3 sequence is 18 residues long. The germline CDR1 and CDR2 sequences are SGDLS and YYNGEE. The CDR3 coding sequence is TGTGCCAGCAGCGTAGCTTCAAGCGGGAGCGGTTCGGTCTACGAGCAGTACTTC. Its protein is CASSVASSGSGSVYEQYF.

The chain employs TRBV28 and TRBJ1-4; 9 bases are a match to TRBD1. Germline V CDR1 and CDR2: MDHEN, SYDVKM. The CDR3 totals 15 residues. The V gene end was trimmed by 7 bases and the J gene end by 4 bases; junction bases not matched to a gene: 7. The CDR3 DNA sequence: TGTGCCAGCAACACGCCGGGACAGGGTAATGAAAAACTGTTTTTT. Translation: CASNTPGQGNEKLFF.

The rearrangement links TRBV2 to TRBJ2-1, with TRBD2 matching over 9 bases. Per germline, CDR1 SNHLY and CDR2 FYNNEI. CDR3 length equals 16 residues. V was pared by 11 bases and J by 2 bases, with 13 bases of the junction left unmatched. The CDR3, as DNA: TGTGCCGCGGAAGTGCGGGAGGGCCGCCCCTACAATGAGCAGTTCTTC. It translates to CAAEVREGRPYNEQFF.

The chain uses TRBV10-3 and TRBJ2-7, with D possibly TRBD2 on 5 matching bases. V shed 7 bases and J shed 4 bases, with 14 bases lying between them. Germline CDR1 is ENHRY and CDR2 is SYGVKD. The CDR3 runs to 13 residues. The CDR3 reads CAIKREDLYEQYF. The CDR3 bases are TGTGCCATCAAGAGGGAAGACTTATACGAGCAGTACTTC.

CDR3 bases: TGTGCCAGTAGTGTAACAGGCATGCGTGGCAATGAGCAGTTCTTC. Protein sequence: CASSVTGMRGNEQFF. The V and J genes are TRBV19 and TRBJ2-1; D might be TRBD1 (5 bases). This CDR3 is built from 15 residues. Trimming removed 5 bases from V and 6 bases from J, with 17 bases in between. Germline V gene lookup returns CDR1 LNHDA and CDR2 SQIVND (reference sequence).

This clone appeared many times. Other DNA sequences within the sample encode an identical CDR3. The CDR3 nucleotides read TGTGCCAGTAGTATATCCGGGGATACGCAGTATTTT. Its protein product is CASSISGDTQYF. The chain links TRBV19 to TRBJ2-3; D unresolved. Germline V gene lookup returns CDR1 LNHDA and CDR2 SQIVND (reference sequence). Deletions cut 2 bases from V and 6 bases from J, with 6 bases between. This CDR3 spans 12 amino acids. Full variable domain (outside the CDR3, taken from reference TRBV19 and TRBJ2-3): DGGITQSPKYLFRKEGQNVTLSCEQNLNHDAMYWYRQDPGQGLRLIYYSQIVNDFQKGDIAEGYSVSREKKESFPLTVTSAQKNPTAFYLCASSISGDTQYFGPGTRLTVL.

The chain couples TRBV10-3 to TRBJ2-7; 12 bases are a match to TRBD1. Trimming removed 7 bases from V and 5 bases from J; junction bases left unmatched: 6. Germline-derived CDR1 and CDR2 are ENHRY and SYGVKD. This CDR3 comprises 14 residues. CDR3 loop: CAIMSGQGADEQYF. As DNA, the CDR3 is TGTGCCATCATGTCGGGACAGGGGGCCGACGAGCAGTACTTC.

V is TRBV7-6 and J is TRBJ2-7, with a tentative D call TRBD2 (5 bases). Trimming cost V 2 bases and J 3 bases, with 20 bases left between them. Germline V gene sequence: CDR1 SGHVS, CDR2 FNYEAQ. The CDR3 sequence is 17 residues long. This CDR3 reads CASSLLVSGSEFYEQYF. The CDR3 DNA reads TGTGCCAGCAGCTTATTGGTCAGCGGATCGGAGTTCTACGAGCAGTACTTC.

V is TRBV5-6 and J is TRBJ2-5; 9 nucleotides line up with TRBD2. The V gene's germline CDR1 is SGHDT and CDR2 YYEEEE. Germline trimming cut 0 bases from V and 7 bases from J; bases unmatched to any gene: 13. The CDR3 has 17 residues. The CDR3 region is CASSLDTSGLGMWTQYF. The CDR3 DNA is TGTGCCAGCAGCTTGGACACTAGCGGGCTAGGGATGTGGACCCAGTACTTC.

This clone was counted a few times. This chain connects TRBV7-9 to TRBJ1-6; D remains unclear. Germline-derived CDR1 and CDR2 are SEHNR and FQNEAQ (reference sequence). The V end was cut by 5 bases, the J end by 10 bases, with 9 bases between. CDR3 length: 12 residues. The CDR3 loop is CASSPSGSPLHF. In nucleotides, the CDR3 is TGTGCCAGCAGCCCGAGCGGGTCACCCCTCCACTTT.